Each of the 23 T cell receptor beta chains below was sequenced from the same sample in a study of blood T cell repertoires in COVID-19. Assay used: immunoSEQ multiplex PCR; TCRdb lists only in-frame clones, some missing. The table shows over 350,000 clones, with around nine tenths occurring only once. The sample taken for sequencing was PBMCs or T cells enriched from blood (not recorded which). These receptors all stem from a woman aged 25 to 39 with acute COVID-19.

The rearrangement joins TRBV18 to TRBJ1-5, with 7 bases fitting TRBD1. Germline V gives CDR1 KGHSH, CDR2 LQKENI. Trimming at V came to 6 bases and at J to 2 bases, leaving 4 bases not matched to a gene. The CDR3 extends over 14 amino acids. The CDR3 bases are TGTGCCAGCTCGGTAGACAGGGGCAATCAGCCCCAGCATTTT. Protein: CASSVDRGNQPQHF.

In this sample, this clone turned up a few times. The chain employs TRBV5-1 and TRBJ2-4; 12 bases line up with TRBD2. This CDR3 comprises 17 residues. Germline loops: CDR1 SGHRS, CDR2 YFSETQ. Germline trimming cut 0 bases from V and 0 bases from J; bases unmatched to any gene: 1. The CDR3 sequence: CASSLASGGAAKNIQYF. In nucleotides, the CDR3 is TGCGCCAGCAGCTTGGCTAGCGGGGGGGCAGCCAAAAACATTCAGTACTTC.

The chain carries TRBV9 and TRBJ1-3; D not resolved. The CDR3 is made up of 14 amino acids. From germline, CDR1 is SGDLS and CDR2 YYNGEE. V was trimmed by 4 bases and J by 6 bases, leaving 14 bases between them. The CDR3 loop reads CASSPPRLENTIYF. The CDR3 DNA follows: TGTGCCAGCAGCCCGCCCCGGCTAGAAAACACCATATATTTT.

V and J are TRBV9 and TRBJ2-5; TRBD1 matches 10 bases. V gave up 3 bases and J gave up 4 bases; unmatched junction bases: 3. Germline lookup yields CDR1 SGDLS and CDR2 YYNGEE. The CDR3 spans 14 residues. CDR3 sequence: CASSGQGAGETQYF. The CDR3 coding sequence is TGTGCCAGCAGCGGACAGGGGGCGGGAGAGACCCAGTACTTC.

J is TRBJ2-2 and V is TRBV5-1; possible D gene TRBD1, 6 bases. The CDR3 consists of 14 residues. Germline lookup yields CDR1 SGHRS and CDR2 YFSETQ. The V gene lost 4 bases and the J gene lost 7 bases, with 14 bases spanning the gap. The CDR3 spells CASSAGVFDGELFF. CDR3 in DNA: TGCGCCAGCAGCGCAGGGGTATTTGACGGGGAGCTGTTTTTT.

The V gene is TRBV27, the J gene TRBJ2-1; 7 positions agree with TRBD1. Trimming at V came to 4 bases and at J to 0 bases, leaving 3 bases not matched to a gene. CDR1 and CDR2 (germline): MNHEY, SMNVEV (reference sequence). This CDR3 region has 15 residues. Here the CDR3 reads CASSSGGPSYNEQFF. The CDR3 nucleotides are TGTGCCAGCAGTTCAGGGGGACCCTCCTACAATGAGCAGTTCTTC.

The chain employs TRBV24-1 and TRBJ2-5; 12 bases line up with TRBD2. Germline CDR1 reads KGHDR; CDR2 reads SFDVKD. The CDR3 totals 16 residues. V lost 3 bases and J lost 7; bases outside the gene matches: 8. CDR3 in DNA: TGTGCCACCAGTGATGGACTAGCGGGGAGAAAGGGGACCCAGTACTTC. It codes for CATSDGLAGRKGTQYF.

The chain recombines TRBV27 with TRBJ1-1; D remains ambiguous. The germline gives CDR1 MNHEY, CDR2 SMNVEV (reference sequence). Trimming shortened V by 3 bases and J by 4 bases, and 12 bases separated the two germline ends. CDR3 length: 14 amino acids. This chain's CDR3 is CASSFRGRGTEAFF. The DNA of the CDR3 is TGTGCCAGCAGTTTCCGAGGTCGGGGCACTGAAGCTTTCTTT.

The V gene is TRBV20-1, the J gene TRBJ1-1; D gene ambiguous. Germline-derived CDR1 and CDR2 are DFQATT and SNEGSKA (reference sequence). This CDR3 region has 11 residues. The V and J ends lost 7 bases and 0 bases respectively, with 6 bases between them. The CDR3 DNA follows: TGCAGTGAGAACATGAACACTGAAGCTTTCTTT. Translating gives CSENMNTEAFF.

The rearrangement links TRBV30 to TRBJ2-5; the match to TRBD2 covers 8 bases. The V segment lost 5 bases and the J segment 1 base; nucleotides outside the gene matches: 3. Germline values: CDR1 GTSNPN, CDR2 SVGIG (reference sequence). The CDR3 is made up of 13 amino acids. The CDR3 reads CAWERGLQETQYF. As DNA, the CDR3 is TGTGCCTGGGAGCGGGGGCTCCAAGAGACCCAGTACTTC.

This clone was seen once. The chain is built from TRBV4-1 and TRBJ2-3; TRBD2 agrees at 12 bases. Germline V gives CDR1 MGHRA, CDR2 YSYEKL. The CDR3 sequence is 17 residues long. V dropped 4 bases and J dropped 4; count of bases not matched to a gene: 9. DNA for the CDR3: TGCGCCAGCAGCCGAACCGGACTAGCGGGGAACGCAGATACGCAGTATTTT. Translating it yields CASSRTGLAGNADTQYF.

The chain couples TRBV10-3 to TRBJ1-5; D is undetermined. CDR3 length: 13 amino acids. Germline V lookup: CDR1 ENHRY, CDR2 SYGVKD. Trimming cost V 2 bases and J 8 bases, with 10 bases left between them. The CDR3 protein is CAISELEEEPQHF. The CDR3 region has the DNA TGTGCCATCAGTGAGCTTGAAGAGGAGCCCCAGCATTTT.

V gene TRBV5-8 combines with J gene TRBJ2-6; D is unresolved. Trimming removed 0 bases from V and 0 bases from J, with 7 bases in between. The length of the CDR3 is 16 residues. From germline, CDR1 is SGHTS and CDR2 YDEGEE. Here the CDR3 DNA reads TGTGCCAGCAGCTTGGGTCTCTACTCTGGGGCCAACGTCCTGACTTTC. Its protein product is CASSLGLYSGANVLTF.

CDR3: CASSLTGAGVQPQHF. In nucleotides, the CDR3 is TGTGCCAGCAGCCTGACAGGGGCAGGAGTTCAGCCCCAGCATTTT. The rearrangement joins TRBV27 to TRBJ1-5; TRBD1 agrees at 8 bases. The CDR3 consists of 15 residues. Germline V gene data show CDR1 as MNHEY and CDR2 as SMNVEV (reference sequence). Losses at the gene ends were 6 bases for V and 6 bases for J; bases not matched to a gene: 10.

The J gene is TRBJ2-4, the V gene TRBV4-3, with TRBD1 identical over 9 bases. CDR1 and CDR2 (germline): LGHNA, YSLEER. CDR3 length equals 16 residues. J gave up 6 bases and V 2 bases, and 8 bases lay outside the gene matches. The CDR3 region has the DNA TGCGCCAGCAGCCAACGTTCAACAGGGGGCGGAAACATTCAGTACTTC. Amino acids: CASSQRSTGGGNIQYF.

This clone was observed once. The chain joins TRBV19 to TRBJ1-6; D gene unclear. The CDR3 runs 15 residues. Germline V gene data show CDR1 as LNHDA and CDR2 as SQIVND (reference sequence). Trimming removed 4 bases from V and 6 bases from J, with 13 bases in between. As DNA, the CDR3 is TGTGCCAGTAGTAAAGTGGAGGGAATTAATTCACCCCTCCACTTT. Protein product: CASSKVEGINSPLHF.

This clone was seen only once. The CDR3 loop reads CASRAPFGNTGELFF. The CDR3 region has the DNA TGTGCCAGCAGGGCCCCCTTTGGGAACACCGGGGAGCTGTTTTTT. The V gene is TRBV6-5, the J gene TRBJ2-2, with no clear D. Germline V gene lookup returns CDR1 MNHEY and CDR2 SVGAGI. The CDR3 length is 15 residues. The germline V and J ends were trimmed by 6 bases and 1 base, with 12 bases remaining between them.

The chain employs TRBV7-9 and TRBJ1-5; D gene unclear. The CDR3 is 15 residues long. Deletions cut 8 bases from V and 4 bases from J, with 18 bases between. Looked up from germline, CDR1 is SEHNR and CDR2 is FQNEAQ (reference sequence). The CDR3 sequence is CASQVGSPSNQPQHF. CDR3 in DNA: TGTGCCAGCCAAGTGGGCAGCCCGAGTAATCAGCCCCAGCATTTT. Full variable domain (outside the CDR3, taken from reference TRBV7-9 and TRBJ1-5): DTGVSQNPRHKITKRGQNVTFRCDPISEHNRLYWYRQTLGQGPEFLTYFQNEAQLEKSRLLSDRFSAERPKGSFSTLEIQRTEQGDSAMYLCASQVGSPSNQPQHFGDGTRLSIL.

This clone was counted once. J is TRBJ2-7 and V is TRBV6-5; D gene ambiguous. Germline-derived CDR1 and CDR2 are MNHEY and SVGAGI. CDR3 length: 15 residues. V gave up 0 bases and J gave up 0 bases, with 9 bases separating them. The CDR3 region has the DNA TGTGCCAGCAGTTACTCGCCGGTGTTCTCCTACGAGCAGTACTTC. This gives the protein CASSYSPVFSYEQYF.

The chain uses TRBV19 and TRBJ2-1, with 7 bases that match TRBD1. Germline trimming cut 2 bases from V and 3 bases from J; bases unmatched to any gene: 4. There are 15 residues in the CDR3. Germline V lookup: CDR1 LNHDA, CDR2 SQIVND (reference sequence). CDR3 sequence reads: CASSITGADYNEQFF. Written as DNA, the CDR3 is TGTGCCAGTAGTATAACAGGGGCTGACTACAATGAGCAGTTCTTC.

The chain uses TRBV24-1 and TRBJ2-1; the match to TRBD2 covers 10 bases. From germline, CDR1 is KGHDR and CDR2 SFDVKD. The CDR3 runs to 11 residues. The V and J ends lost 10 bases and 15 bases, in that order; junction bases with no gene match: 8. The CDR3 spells CATHLAGAWFF. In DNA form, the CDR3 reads TGTGCCACTCATCTAGCGGGGGCTTGGTTCTTC.

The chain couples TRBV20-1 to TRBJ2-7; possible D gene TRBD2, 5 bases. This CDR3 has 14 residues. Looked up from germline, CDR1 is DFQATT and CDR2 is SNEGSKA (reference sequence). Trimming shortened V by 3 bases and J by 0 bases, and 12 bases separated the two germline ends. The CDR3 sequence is CSASSPGSSYEQYF. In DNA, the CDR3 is TGCAGTGCTAGTTCCCCTGGGAGCTCCTACGAGCAGTACTTC.

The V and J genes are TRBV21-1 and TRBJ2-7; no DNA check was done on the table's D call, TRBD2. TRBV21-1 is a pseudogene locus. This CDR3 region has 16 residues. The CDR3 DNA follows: TGTGCCAGCAGCCCCTCTCCTCTGAGGGAGACCTACGAGCAGTACTTC. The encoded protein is CASSPSPLRETYEQYF.